This T cell receptor beta chain was captured by sequencing in a study of blood T cell repertoires in COVID-19. Turning to the study itself: The United States, Italy and Spain were the sources of the acute and convalescent COVID-19 samples.

In the authors' workflow: Estimation of nucleated cell counts relied on the amplification of reference gene primers. The data were produced by immunoSEQ multiplex PCR, yet TCRdb's version contains in-frame clones alone and is incomplete. Clone size and V and J calls were adopted from that table, with D and trimming inferred from the DNA. The sample shows over 110,000 clones, 88% of them seen only once. Sequencing was done on a sample of peripheral blood. The origin of this receptor is a human donor in a cohort sampled during active COVID-19.

The CDR3 sequence: CASRPGRTSSYNEQFF. The CDR3 DNA reads as TGTGCCAGCAGACCGGGTAGGACTAGCTCCTACAATGAGCAGTTCTTC. The chain joins TRBV7-9 to TRBJ2-1; 7 bases line up with TRBD2. CDR1 SEHNR and CDR2 FQNEAQ come from the germline V gene (reference sequence). Losses at the gene ends were 6 bases for V and 0 bases for J; bases not matched to a gene: 8. The CDR3 runs 16 residues.